A selection of T cell receptor beta chains follows, all from one sample in a study of cytomegalovirus exposure and HLA in healthy donors. Data came from immunoSEQ multiplex PCR; TCRdb stores just in-frame clones and leaves some out. This table has approximately 200,000 clones, over 65% appearing once. The sample taken for sequencing was PBMCs. The receptors were sampled from a boy between 2 and 10 years old in good health and CMV-seronegative. Each CDR3 is given with its conserved first and last residue. Each record gives: J gene, CDR3 length, V gene, CDR3 protein.

J gene: TRBJ2-7; CDR3 length: 14; V gene: TRBV27; CDR3 protein: CASKAAGVINEQYF
J gene: TRBJ1-1; CDR3 length: 14; V gene: TRBV5-1; CDR3 protein: CASSLSGLDTEAFF
J gene: TRBJ2-1; CDR3 length: 15; V gene: TRBV2; CDR3 protein: CASSEGTSGGAGQFF
J gene: TRBJ2-2; CDR3 length: 15; V gene: TRBV4-2; CDR3 protein: CASSAQGAHTGELFF
J gene: TRBJ2-2; CDR3 length: 15; V gene: TRBV6-6; CDR3 protein: CASKVGTRGAGELFF
J gene: TRBJ2-7; CDR3 length: 15; V gene: TRBV6-1; CDR3 protein: CASSAEGTGALEQYF
J gene: TRBJ1-6; CDR3 length: 18; V gene: TRBV7-8; CDR3 protein: CASSFGMGTGSYNSPLHF
J gene: TRBJ1-6; CDR3 length: 13; V gene: TRBV19; CDR3 protein: CASQNTNNSPLHF
J gene: TRBJ2-7; CDR3 length: 13; V gene: TRBV18; CDR3 protein: CASSGASSYEQYF
J gene: TRBJ2-7; CDR3 length: 15; V gene: TRBV18; CDR3 protein: CASSSGTSVAYEQYF
J gene: TRBJ1-4; CDR3 length: 15; V gene: TRBV11-2; CDR3 protein: CASSSGTGGNEKLFF
J gene: TRBJ2-1; CDR3 length: 13; V gene: TRBV7-2; CDR3 protein: CASSLWENNEQFF
J gene: TRBJ1-1; CDR3 length: 13; V gene: TRBV29-1; CDR3 protein: CATGALLNTEAFF
J gene: TRBJ2-4; CDR3 length: 15; V gene: TRBV7-2; CDR3 protein: CASSLRDRGEDIQYF
J gene: TRBJ2-4; CDR3 length: 18; V gene: TRBV5-1; CDR3 protein: CASSLDSQPGSVKNIQYF
J gene: TRBJ1-1; CDR3 length: 13; V gene: TRBV6-4; CDR3 protein: CASSETTGSEAFF
J gene: TRBJ1-2; CDR3 length: 14; V gene: TRBV9; CDR3 protein: CASSQSGDGYGYTF
J gene: TRBJ1-2; CDR3 length: 14; V gene: TRBV6-5; CDR3 protein: CASSPPDSNYGYTF
J gene: TRBJ1-5; CDR3 length: 15; V gene: TRBV7-8; CDR3 protein: CASSRGGKGDQPQHF
J gene: TRBJ1-4; CDR3 length: 14; V gene: TRBV30; CDR3 protein: CAWSPGQANEKLFF
J gene: TRBJ2-2; CDR3 length: 13; V gene: TRBV5-1; CDR3 protein: CASWGVGTGELFF
J gene: TRBJ1-1; CDR3 length: 13; V gene: TRBV19; CDR3 protein: CASSIAGDTEAFF
J gene: TRBJ2-4; CDR3 length: 13; V gene: TRBV6-6; CDR3 protein: CASSFRGGNIQYF
J gene: TRBJ2-5; CDR3 length: 14; V gene: TRBV7-2; CDR3 protein: CASSLVARGETQYF
J gene: TRBJ1-4; CDR3 length: 14; V gene: TRBV5-4; CDR3 protein: CASSSRGVSEKLFF
J gene: TRBJ2-1; CDR3 length: 18; V gene: TRBV7-2; CDR3 protein: CASSLKVTGTGFYNEQFF
J gene: TRBJ2-7; CDR3 length: 15; V gene: TRBV7-2; CDR3 protein: CASSAAGRGSYEQYF
J gene: TRBJ1-2; CDR3 length: 14; V gene: TRBV7-2; CDR3 protein: CASRKDTYYYGYTF
J gene: .; CDR3 length: 15; V gene: TRBV10-3; CDR3 protein: CAISERRDSSYEQYF